The present TCR beta chain was sequenced within a study of cytomegalovirus exposure and HLA in healthy donors. The overall study: Among the roughly 370 genotyped donors, 81% were placed in the Caucasian-associated ancestry cluster. Study-wide findings and caveats: In a later analysis, CMV-associated beta chains were mostly HLA-associated, it appeared. Later analysis associated a missense DCLRE1C variant with TCR beta V- and J-gene trimming.

Primers included in the PCR were 60 Vbeta and 13 Jbeta primers. Sequencing was performed with immunoSEQ multiplex PCR; in TCRdb, only in-frame clones are kept and a portion is missing. Among over 110,000 clones, around 73% were seen once, and the ten largest hold about 2.9%. Looked up from germline, CDR1 is GTSNPN and CDR2 is SVGIG (reference sequence). The V segment lost 0 bases and the J segment 0 bases; nucleotides outside the gene matches: 5. The CDR3 spans 17 residues. About this clone: What it binds is unknown.

Material: PBMCs. The TCR comes from a female donor in good health and CMV-seronegative. The chain uses TRBV30 and TRBJ1-3; TRBD1 matches 10 bases. CDR3 sequence: CAWSVLGQGYSGNTIYF. The CDR3 DNA sequence: TGTGCCTGGAGTGTATTGGGACAGGGGTACTCTGGAAACACCATATATTTT.